The T cell receptor (beta chain) described here comes from a study of CD4 T cells in relation to SARS-CoV-2 and coronaviruses. Study details: After 10 days of antigen culture, PBMC TCR beta CDR3s were sequenced. Shared crossreactive spike epitopes were mapped to their HLA restriction.

There are 16 residues in the CDR3. Germline CDR1 and CDR2: SGDLS and YYNGEE. Unmatched junction bases numbered 6, after V lost 0 bases and J lost 4 bases. Only in-frame clones appear in the TCRdb table, and some are missing; sequencing was by immunoSEQ multiplex PCR. The sample carries more than 20,000 clones, about 81% recorded once. As to this clone: What it binds is not known.

CD4+ T cells from unexposed donors were obtained before the COVID-19 pandemic (2011-2018). CD4+ T cells were isolated from the cells after about 11 days of culture. Unexposed-donor CD4+ T cells were probed with SARS-CoV-2 S/N and four cold-coronavirus spikes, cells permitting. This sequence originates from a human donor in good health. The material sequenced was CD4+ T cells from PBMCs, cultured in vitro. This chain connects TRBV9 to TRBJ2-3, with 9 bases aligning to TRBD2. The CDR3 nucleotides are TGTGCCAGCAGCGTAGCTGTGCGGGGGGGCTCAGATACGCAGTATTTT. It is translated as CASSVAVRGGSDTQYF.